The next 18 T cell receptor beta chains were all read from a single sample in a study of cytomegalovirus exposure and HLA in healthy donors. Data came from immunoSEQ multiplex PCR; TCRdb stores just in-frame clones and leaves some out. The table records 150,000 to 200,000 clones, about 86% of them present only once. The source material was PBMCs. The receptors originated from a woman in her late teens or twenties in good health and CMV-seropositive.

This chain connects TRBV4-1 to TRBJ1-3; TRBD1 matches at 7 bases. Germline CDR1 and CDR2: MGHRA and YSYEKL. The CDR3 is 16 amino acids. Losses at the gene ends were 5 bases for V and 5 bases for J; bases not matched to a gene: 12. CDR3 DNA sequence: TGCGCCAGCAGCTACGGGAGCGCAGGGGGTAGAAACACCATATATTTT. Translated, it gives CASSYGSAGGRNTIYF.

The rearrangement links TRBV4-1 to TRBJ1-1; D is ambiguous. Germline loops: CDR1 MGHRA, CDR2 YSYEKL. The CDR3 contains 15 residues. V was cut by 3 bases and J by 4 bases, with 15 bases left in between. For the CDR3, the DNA is TGCGCCAGCAGCCAGGCCACTAGGGCGACCACTGAAGCTTTCTTT. Its translation: CASSQATRATTEAFF.

V gene TRBV7-3 combines with J gene TRBJ2-3; tentatively, D is TRBD1 (6 bases). Looked up from germline, CDR1 is SGHTA and CDR2 is FQGTGA. The CDR3 sequence is 14 residues long. V was pared by 5 bases and J by 3 bases, with 12 bases between. The CDR3 sequence: CASSEQGGTDTQYF. As DNA, the CDR3 is TGTGCCAGCAGCGAACAGGGCGGTACAGATACGCAGTATTTT.

V usage is TRBV7-3 and J usage is TRBJ2-2; D remains ambiguous. Trimming left V 2 bases short and J 1 base short, with 8 bases between. The CDR3 runs 15 residues. CDR1 and CDR2 (germline): SGHTA, FQGTGA. The DNA for the CDR3 is TGTGCCAGCAGCTTATCGGCAGGGAACACCGGGGAGCTGTTTTTT. Its translation: CASSLSAGNTGELFF.

This sequence joins TRBV7-8 and TRBJ1-1; D unresolved. The CDR3 extends over 13 amino acids. V was cut by 1 base and J by 6 bases, with 9 bases left in between. The germline V gene encodes CDR1 SGHVS and CDR2 FQNEAQ. The CDR3, as DNA: TGTGCCAGCAGCTTAGTTTATCCGGCTGAAGCTTTCTTT. Protein product: CASSLVYPAEAFF.

This chain joins TRBV4-3 and TRBJ2-2, with 7 bases matching TRBD1. Germline loops: CDR1 LGHNA, CDR2 YSLEER. This CDR3 region has 16 residues. The junction had 13 bases not matched to a gene; V was cut back by 8 bases and J by 4 bases. The CDR3 is CASPSQGDLLTGELFF. In nucleotides, the CDR3 is TGCGCCAGCCCAAGCCAGGGGGACCTACTCACCGGGGAGCTGTTTTTT.

The rearrangement uses TRBV14 and TRBJ1-1; unclear D gene. Deletions cut 3 bases from V and 5 bases from J, with 16 bases between. This CDR3 region has 15 residues. Germline CDR1 is SGHDN and CDR2 is FVKESK. CDR3 amino acids: CASSHNPFVGTEAFF. DNA for the CDR3: TGTGCCAGCAGCCACAACCCGTTTGTCGGGACTGAAGCTTTCTTT.

The chain uses TRBV5-4 and TRBJ2-7; D is ambiguous. The CDR3 length is 16 residues. Looked up from germline, CDR1 is SGHNT and CDR2 is YYREEE (reference sequence). The V end was cut by 3 bases, the J end by 1 base, with 17 bases between. CDR3 protein: CASSSRSGPTSYEQYF. Written as DNA, the CDR3 is TGTGCCAGCAGCTCCCGCTCTGGGCCTACATCCTACGAGCAGTACTTC.

This chain uses TRBV6-5 with TRBJ2-7; 7 bases are shared with TRBD1. Germline trimming cut 5 bases from V and 1 base from J; bases unmatched to any gene: 5. Germline CDR1 MNHEY, CDR2 SVGAGI. The length of the CDR3 is 14 residues. The CDR3 bases are TGTGCCAGCAGTGACAGGGATCGGTCCTACGAGCAGTACTTC. Residues: CASSDRDRSYEQYF.

This clone appeared a few times. The chain links TRBV19 to TRBJ2-7, with a tentative D call TRBD1 (5 bases). The V gene lost 1 base and the J gene lost 7 bases, with 14 bases spanning the gap. The length of the CDR3 is 14 residues. Per germline, CDR1 LNHDA and CDR2 SQIVND (reference sequence). CDR3 loop: CASSIAAGKEEQYF. CDR3 nucleotides: TGTGCCAGTAGTATAGCGGCAGGGAAGGAAGAGCAGTACTTC.

V and J are TRBV15 and TRBJ1-3, with D possibly matching TRBD1 (6 bases). Trimming stripped 3 bases from V and 0 bases from J, with 9 bases between. Germline V gene sequence: CDR1 LNHNV, CDR2 YYDKDF (reference sequence). The CDR3 contains 15 residues. CDR3 DNA: TGTGCCACCAGCAGGGGACAATACTCTGGAAACACCATATATTTT. Its translation: CATSRGQYSGNTIYF.

V is TRBV5-1 and J is TRBJ2-7; no definite D call. The germline V and J ends were trimmed by 4 bases and 0 bases, with 14 bases remaining between them. Per germline, CDR1 SGHRS and CDR2 YFSETQ. There are 15 residues in the CDR3. Here the CDR3 DNA reads TGCGCCAGCAGCATGGATCGGCACTACTCCTACGAGCAGTACTTC. This gives the protein CASSMDRHYSYEQYF.

The chain has TRBV9 and TRBJ2-3; D not resolved. The germline CDR1 and CDR2 sequences are SGDLS and YYNGEE. The CDR3 runs to 18 residues. Trimming removed 0 bases at V and 2 bases at J, with 19 bases between. In nucleotides, the CDR3 is TGTGCCAGCAGCGTAGGAGTCCAGACCCTGGGCGACACAGATACGCAGTATTTT. It yields the protein CASSVGVQTLGDTDTQYF.

This chain uses TRBV15 with TRBJ2-7; D is ambiguous. Per germline, CDR1 LNHNV and CDR2 YYDKDF (reference sequence). Trimming left V 3 bases short and J 2 bases short, with 8 bases between. The CDR3 totals 13 residues. The CDR3 region has the DNA TGTGCCACCAGCAGGGGCAGGACCTACGAGCAGTACTTC. This sequence encodes CATSRGRTYEQYF.

The chain links TRBV5-1 to TRBJ2-7; 7 bases are a match to TRBD1. CDR1 is SGHRS and CDR2 is YFSETQ in the germline V gene. The V segment lost 4 bases and the J segment 4 bases; nucleotides outside the gene matches: 11. This CDR3 is 15 amino acids long. CDR3 DNA sequence: TGCGCCAGCAGCGAATCGGGACAGCGAAAATACGAGCAGTACTTC. It encodes CASSESGQRKYEQYF.

V gene TRBV6-1 combines with J gene TRBJ2-3; no clear D. This CDR3 is 14 amino acids long. Between the trimmed V and J ends, which lost 1 base and 2 bases, there was a span of 7 bases. Germline CDR1 and CDR2: MNHNS and SASEGT. The CDR3 reads CASSEGAPTDTQYF. CDR3 nucleotides: TGTGCCAGCAGTGAAGGGGCGCCCACAGATACGCAGTATTTT.

The chain joins TRBV9 to TRBJ2-3; 16 bases agree with TRBD2. With 4 bases clipped from V and 4 bases from J, the junction kept 12 bases outside the gene matches. Germline V lookup: CDR1 SGDLS, CDR2 YYNGEE. This CDR3 has 19 amino acids. CDR3 in DNA: TGTGCCAGCAGCATCACCGGGACTAGCGGGGGGGCGGTCGCAGATACGCAGTATTTT. Its protein is CASSITGTSGGAVADTQYF.

The chain recombines TRBV13 with TRBJ1-2; 12 bases line up with TRBD1. CDR1 and CDR2 (germline): PRHDT, FYEKMQ (reference sequence). J gave up 3 bases and V 5 bases, and 7 bases lay outside the gene matches. CDR3 length: 16 amino acids. The CDR3 region has the DNA TGTGCCAGCAGCCGCCGGGACAGGGGGCTAGACTATGGCTACACCTTC. Its protein is CASSRRDRGLDYGYTF. Using reference TRBV13 and TRBJ1-2 for the parts outside the CDR3, the full variable domain is AAGVIQSPRHLIKEKRETATLKCYPIPRHDTVYWYQQGPGQDPQFLISFYEKMQSDKGSIPDRFSAQQFSDYHSELNMSSLELGDSALYFCASSRRDRGLDYGYTFGSGTRLTVV.